The T cell receptor (beta chain) described here comes from a study of T cells in Graves' hyperthyroidism and ophthalmopathy. Template material for amplifying TCR beta CDR3 regions consisted of RNA transcripts. HTBI primers were used for first-round RT-PCR of the TCR CDR3. TCRdb re-derived calls from the multiplex PCR reads in MiXCR, one entry per CDR3 protein. The data contain about 560,000 distinct CDR3 sequences, roughly 17% of them seen just once; the ten biggest clones take up about 17%. In this sample, this clonotype turned up a few times. A much larger clone is a single base away; this may be a read error. The germline CDR1 and CDR2 sequences are SNHLY and FYNNEI. This CDR3 contains 13 residues.

This rearrangement joins TRBV2 to TRBJ2-1; 7 nucleotides agree with TRBD2. Sample: blood. The sequence came from a woman aged 18-29 years with Graves' hyperthyroidism. CDR3 in DNA: TGTGCCAGCAGTAGGGACTACAACAATGGGCAGTTCTTC. This encodes CASSRDYNNGQFF.